Reported below is one TCR beta chain. The antigen is not known. The sample originates from a study of siplizumab effects on memory and regulatory T cells. Whole-study results and caveats: Confirmation was lacking for the suppressive function of proliferating Tregs derived from siplizumab cultures.

Approximately 10^5 TCR templates were assayed per sample. TCRdb's table, derived via immunoSEQ multiplex PCR, lists solely in-frame clones and lacks some. The data show approximately 90,000 clones, 85% to 95% seen once. The J segment lost 5 bases and the V segment lost 3 bases, leaving 5 bases of the junction unmatched. The germline CDR1 and CDR2 sequences are SGHRS and YFSETQ. The CDR3 length is 16 residues. The chain links TRBV5-1 to TRBJ2-3, with TRBD2 identical over 14 bases. Sample: non-Treg CD4+ T cells sorted from blood. The TCR sequence derives from a human donor in good health. CDR3 amino acids: CASSSPGLAGVDTQYF. CDR3 sequence (DNA): TGCGCCAGCAGCTCGCCGGGACTAGCGGGAGTAGATACGCAGTATTTT.